The rows below give T cell receptor beta chains drawn from one sample of a study of blood T cells in healthy people across ages. TCRdb ran MiXCR on the 5' RACE reads and lists one entry per CDR3 protein. In the table there are more than 1.4 million distinct CDR3 sequences, 42% of which are singletons. Material for sequencing was blood. Every receptor here comes from a woman between 18 and 29 years old in good health. CDR3s include the opening cysteine and the closing phenylalanine or tryptophan. Fields, in order: J gene, D gene, clone size, V gene, CDR3 DNA, CDR3 protein. The D gene is left open where the match is weak. Clone size, where shown, is once, few, many, or a class for clones that have expanded.

j_gene: TRBJ1-1
d_gene: NA
abundance: NA
v_gene: TRBV10-3
CDR3nt: TGTGCCATCAAGTCAATGGCGGGGATGAACACTGAAGCTTTCTTT
CDR3aa: CAIKSMAGMNTEAFF

j_gene: TRBJ2-2
d_gene: NA
abundance: NA
v_gene: TRBV29-1
CDR3nt: TGCAGCGCCACAGGGCTCTCCGGGGAGCTGTTTTTT
CDR3aa: CSATGLSGELFF

j_gene: TRBJ1-1
d_gene: NA
abundance: few
v_gene: TRBV6-5
CDR3nt: TGTGCCAGCAAACAGGGAATGGCCACTGAAGCTTTCTTT
CDR3aa: CASKQGMATEAFF

j_gene: TRBJ1-5
d_gene: TRBD1
abundance: few
v_gene: TRBV6-1
CDR3nt: TGTGCCAGCACCCCTGCCCCCCCGAGCGGACAGGGTTACAATCAGCCCCAGCATTTT
CDR3aa: CASTPAPPSGQGYNQPQHF

j_gene: TRBJ2-1
d_gene: NA
abundance: NA
v_gene: TRBV2
CDR3nt: TGTGCCAGCAGTGAAGTTCCCCAGCAGTTCTTC
CDR3aa: CASSEVPQQFF

j_gene: TRBJ2-3
d_gene: NA
abundance: NA
v_gene: TRBV15
CDR3nt: TGTGCCACCAGCAGTGATGGACCCCGGCGGATGCAGTATTTT
CDR3aa: CATSSDGPRRMQYF

j_gene: TRBJ2-1
d_gene: NA
abundance: many
v_gene: TRBV7-2
CDR3nt: TGTGCCAGCAGTCGAGTAAATGAGCAGTTCTTC
CDR3aa: CASSRVNEQFF

j_gene: TRBJ2-7
d_gene: NA
abundance: NA
v_gene: TRBV18
CDR3nt: TGTGCCAGCTCACCACCGTTACAGAACGAGCAGTACTTC
CDR3aa: CASSPPLQNEQYF

j_gene: TRBJ1-2
d_gene: NA
abundance: NA
v_gene: TRBV20-1
CDR3nt: TGCAGTGCCCCGGACAGTACGCTTAACTATGGCTACACCTTC
CDR3aa: CSAPDSTLNYGYTF

j_gene: TRBJ1-2
d_gene: TRBD1
abundance: NA
v_gene: TRBV7-9
CDR3nt: TGTGCCAGCAGCTTTGCCGGGACAGGGTTTTATGGCTACACCTTC
CDR3aa: CASSFAGTGFYGYTF

j_gene: TRBJ1-2
d_gene: NA
abundance: few
v_gene: TRBV4-2
CDR3nt: TGTGCCAGTAGCCAAGATCAGGACAATTATGGCTACACCTTC
CDR3aa: CASSQDQDNYGYTF

j_gene: TRBJ2-3
d_gene: NA
abundance: few
v_gene: TRBV10-3
CDR3nt: TGTGCCGCCCAACCCAGTACAGAGGTCACAGATACGCAGTATTTT
CDR3aa: CAAQPSTEVTDTQYF

j_gene: TRBJ2-2
d_gene: NA
abundance: NA
v_gene: TRBV20-1
CDR3nt: TGCAGTGCTAGAGATATAGGGGGGGGCGGGGAGCTGTTTTTT
CDR3aa: CSARDIGGGGELFF

j_gene: TRBJ2-3
d_gene: NA
abundance: NA
v_gene: TRBV13
CDR3nt: TGTGCCAGCAGCTCGGGACTCCTCGCAGATACGCAGTATTTT
CDR3aa: CASSSGLLADTQYF

j_gene: TRBJ2-1
d_gene: NA
abundance: NA
v_gene: TRBV7-2
CDR3nt: TGTGCCAGCAGTTATGGGGCTAGCGTTACCTACAATGAGCAGTTCTTC
CDR3aa: CASSYGASVTYNEQFF

j_gene: TRBJ2-6
d_gene: NA
abundance: NA
v_gene: TRBV5-1
CDR3nt: TGCGCCAGCAGCTTGAATGGGGGGCCTGGGGCCAACGTCCTGACTTTC
CDR3aa: CASSLNGGPGANVLTF

j_gene: TRBJ2-2
d_gene: NA
abundance: NA
v_gene: TRBV10-2
CDR3nt: TGCGCCAGCAACCCCGGGGTGAGCACCGGGGAGCTGTTTTTT
CDR3aa: CASNPGVSTGELFF

j_gene: TRBJ1-2
d_gene: NA
abundance: few
v_gene: TRBV6-2/TRBV6-3
CDR3nt: TGTGCCAGCAGTTACCGGGACATCACCTATGGCTACACCTTC
CDR3aa: CASSYRDITYGYTF

j_gene: TRBJ1-6
d_gene: NA
abundance: NA
v_gene: TRBV12-3/TRBV12-4
CDR3nt: TGTGCCAGCAGTTTAGGCCCGGAGAATAATTCACCCCTCCACTTT
CDR3aa: CASSLGPENNSPLHF

j_gene: TRBJ1-1
d_gene: NA
abundance: few
v_gene: TRBV7-9
CDR3nt: TGTGCCAGCAGCCAGTCCGGGACGGGACATGAAGCTTTCTTT
CDR3aa: CASSQSGTGHEAFF

j_gene: TRBJ1-1
d_gene: NA
abundance: NA
v_gene: TRBV29-1
CDR3nt: TGCAGCGCCAGGGAGGGGACTTTCAACACTGAAGCTTTCTTT
CDR3aa: CSAREGTFNTEAFF

j_gene: TRBJ2-1
d_gene: TRBD2
abundance: NA
v_gene: TRBV4-1
CDR3nt: TGCGCCAGCACCCAAGGGGGAACTAGCGGGAGGTCTGGGAATGAGCAGTTCTTC
CDR3aa: CASTQGGTSGRSGNEQFF

j_gene: TRBJ2-3
d_gene: NA
abundance: NA
v_gene: TRBV28
CDR3nt: TGTGCCAGCAGCCCCAGGGTTGGGGGGCCGACAGATACGCAGTATTTT
CDR3aa: CASSPRVGGPTDTQYF

j_gene: TRBJ1-2
d_gene: TRBD1
abundance: NA
v_gene: TRBV5-1
CDR3nt: TGCGCCAGCAGCCTTCGACGCCCGGGACAGGGTTCCAACTATGGCTACACCTTC
CDR3aa: CASSLRRPGQGSNYGYTF

j_gene: TRBJ2-3
d_gene: TRBD1
abundance: many
v_gene: TRBV11-2
CDR3nt: TGTGCCAGCAGCCTAATGTCAGGGGGTGGGACAGATACGCAGTATTTT
CDR3aa: CASSLMSGGGTDTQYF

j_gene: TRBJ2-7
d_gene: TRBD2
abundance: NA
v_gene: TRBV30
CDR3nt: TGTGCCTGGAACCCCGGGACTAGCGATTACTACGAGCAGTACTTC
CDR3aa: CAWNPGTSDYYEQYF

j_gene: TRBJ2-1
d_gene: TRBD2
abundance: few
v_gene: TRBV6-1
CDR3nt: TGTGCCAGCAGTGGAGCGGCGGGAGAGGTTGGTGAGCAGTTCTTC
CDR3aa: CASSGAAGEVGEQFF

j_gene: TRBJ1-5
d_gene: TRBD1
abundance: NA
v_gene: TRBV4-1
CDR3nt: TGCGCCAGCAGCCAGGCGAAAGGGGGCCAGCCCCAGCATTTT
CDR3aa: CASSQAKGGQPQHF

j_gene: TRBJ1-6
d_gene: NA
abundance: once
v_gene: TRBV6-6
CDR3nt: TGTGCCAGCATTCGACAGCATGATAATTCACCCCTCCACTTT
CDR3aa: CASIRQHDNSPLHF

j_gene: TRBJ1-2
d_gene: NA
abundance: once
v_gene: TRBV10-2
CDR3nt: TGCGCCAGCAGTGAGTCGAAATCGGGCGACTATGGCTACACCTTC
CDR3aa: CASSESKSGDYGYTF

j_gene: TRBJ2-1
d_gene: NA
abundance: NA
v_gene: TRBV3-1
CDR3nt: TGTGCCAGCACCCAAGGTCAGGGCTACAATGAGCAGTTCTTC
CDR3aa: CASTQGQGYNEQFF

j_gene: TRBJ1-2
d_gene: TRBD1
abundance: NA
v_gene: TRBV7-9
CDR3nt: TGTGCCAGCAGCTTAACACCGGGACAGGGGAGTGGCTACACCTTC
CDR3aa: CASSLTPGQGSGYTF

j_gene: TRBJ1-1
d_gene: NA
abundance: NA
v_gene: TRBV6-2/TRBV6-3
CDR3nt: TGTGCCAGCAGACCCACAGGTTCCACTGAAGCTTTCTTT
CDR3aa: CASRPTGSTEAFF

j_gene: TRBJ2-7
d_gene: NA
abundance: NA
v_gene: TRBV21-1
CDR3nt: TGTGCCAGCAGCAAACCCCCCAGGGGTCAGAGGGAGCAGTACTTC
CDR3aa: CASSKPPRGQREQYF

j_gene: TRBJ2-2
d_gene: NA
abundance: NA
v_gene: TRBV10-3
CDR3nt: TGTGCCATCCAGGCTAAGAACACCGGGGAGCTGTTTTTT
CDR3aa: CAIQAKNTGELFF

j_gene: TRBJ1-5
d_gene: NA
abundance: NA
v_gene: TRBV21-1
CDR3nt: TGTGCCAGCAGCGCCTGGACAGTGAGCCAGCCCAATCAGCCCCAGCATTTT
CDR3aa: CASSAWTVSQPNQPQHF

j_gene: TRBJ2-5
d_gene: NA
abundance: NA
v_gene: TRBV7-3
CDR3nt: TGTGCCAGTAGCTTACAGCCCAGTGAGACCCAGTACTTC
CDR3aa: CASSLQPSETQYF

j_gene: TRBJ1-2
d_gene: NA
abundance: few
v_gene: TRBV4-2
CDR3nt: TGTGCCAGCAGCCAAGATTCAGGGACTAAAGGCTACACCTTC
CDR3aa: CASSQDSGTKGYTF

j_gene: TRBJ2-1
d_gene: NA
abundance: NA
v_gene: TRBV4-2
CDR3nt: TGTGCCAGCAGCCAAGAGGACTACAATGAGAAGTTCTTC
CDR3aa: CASSQEDYNEKFF

j_gene: TRBJ2-3
d_gene: NA
abundance: few
v_gene: TRBV18
CDR3nt: TGTGCCAGCTCACAGGAGGTGCAAACAGATACGCAGTATTTT
CDR3aa: CASSQEVQTDTQYF